The entry below describes one T cell receptor beta chain. Its antigen remains unknown. The source of the sample is a study of T cell repertoires in cytomegalovirus infection. The wider study: CMV epitopes, recently identified HLA-C-restricted and well-studied HLA-B-restricted, were used. CMV infection together with matching HLA type was indicated by public TCR beta signatures. Findings and caveats of the study: HLA-C-restricted TCR beta clonotypes specific for CMV led the ex vivo response.

Germline CDR1 and CDR2: MNHEY and SVGAGI. The CDR3 covers 13 residues. Trimming removed 9 bases from V and 9 bases from J; junction bases left unmatched: 13. TCRdb itself ran the reads through MiXCR, one entry per CDR3 protein. The sample lists some 900,000 distinct CDR3 sequences, 30% to 35% occurring once. The genes are TRBV6-5 and TRBJ1-1; TRBD1 agrees at 7 bases. This clonotype was obtained from a human donor in good health (CMV status not recorded). Some clones in this sample may be carry-over from other donors' samples. The sequencing used cultured CD8+ T cells from PBMCs, collected from culture after CMV antigen stimulation. CDR3 amino acids: CASRQGLGTKAFF. The CDR3 nucleotides are TGTGCCAGTCGACAGGGATTGGGGACTAAAGCTTTCTTT.